This T cell receptor (beta chain) appears in the sequencing data of a study of cytomegalovirus exposure and HLA in healthy donors. Germline CDR1 reads LNHNV; CDR2 reads YYDKDF (reference sequence). This CDR3 region has 16 residues. V lost 5 bases and J lost 5; bases outside the gene matches: 12. PCR was performed using 60 Vbeta and 13 Jbeta primers. Here immunoSEQ multiplex PCR was the method, and the copy in TCRdb shows in-frame clones only, minus some. The sample includes about 140,000 clones, roughly 79% of them seen just once. This chain uses TRBV15 with TRBJ1-5; 7 bases are shared with TRBD1. The sample comprised PBMCs. The source of this sequence is a young man in good health and CMV-seronegative. The DNA for the CDR3 is TGTGCCACCAGCTCCTCGCTGACAGGGCAGGATCAGCCCCAGCATTTT. Encoded protein: CATSSSLTGQDQPQHF.